The 23 T cell receptor beta chains below come from one sample, sequenced in a study of cytomegalovirus exposure and HLA in healthy donors. PCR amplification relied on 60 Vbeta primers (plus 13 Jbeta primers). Sequencing was performed with immunoSEQ multiplex PCR; in TCRdb, only in-frame clones are kept and a portion is missing. The sample contains about 82,000 clones, over 75% of which appear only once. The specimen was PBMCs. These receptors originate from a man aged 45 to 65 in good health and CMV-seronegative.

This chain uses TRBV6-5 with TRBJ2-5, with 7 bases matching TRBD1. The J segment lost 5 bases and the V segment lost 5 bases, leaving 11 bases of the junction unmatched. The germline V gene has CDR1 MNHEY and CDR2 SVGAGI. The CDR3 is 15 residues long. The CDR3 reads CASSNNRGWRETQYF. The CDR3 region has the DNA TGTGCCAGCAGTAACAACAGGGGTTGGCGGGAGACCCAGTACTTC.

The chain combines TRBV7-2 with TRBJ2-1; 14 bases are a match to TRBD2. Trimming removed 5 bases from V and 5 bases from J; junction bases left unmatched: 2. This CDR3 comprises 15 residues. CDR1 is SGHTA, CDR2 FQGNSA, per germline. The CDR3 bases are TGTGCCAGCAGCGTGGGACTAGCGGGGGACAATGAGCAGTTCTTC. Translation: CASSVGLAGDNEQFF.

The chain couples TRBV19 to TRBJ2-3; TRBD2 matches 12 bases. This CDR3 has 19 residues. Losses at the gene ends were 4 bases for V and 0 bases for J; bases not matched to a gene: 11. Germline V CDR1 and CDR2: LNHDA, SQIVND (reference sequence). The CDR3 here is CASSKRIGLAGSSTDTQYF. The CDR3 DNA reads TGTGCCAGTAGTAAGAGGATCGGACTAGCGGGGAGTAGCACAGATACGCAGTATTTT.

This sequence joins TRBV23-1 and TRBJ1-1; no firm D call. TRBV23-1 is labeled an ORF, and its function is uncertain. V was pared by 6 bases and J by 8 bases, with 10 bases between. CDR3 length: 11 amino acids. CDR3 coding DNA: TGCGCCAGCAGCCGCACGGTGGAAGCTTTCTTT. It encodes CASSRTVEAFF.

This chain connects TRBV19 to TRBJ1-5; TRBD1 matches 8 bases. The CDR3 sequence is 14 residues long. Trimming cost V 9 bases and J 3 bases; bases outside gene matches: 7. Germline assignment: CDR1 LNHDA and CDR2 SQIVND (reference sequence). The CDR3 reads CASSDRVDNQPQHF. DNA for the CDR3: TGTGCCAGCTCGGACAGGGTAGACAATCAGCCCCAGCATTTT.

The rearrangement links TRBV7-6 to TRBJ2-1, with 7 bases fitting TRBD1. CDR3 length equals 14 residues. Germline V gene sequence: CDR1 SGHVS, CDR2 FNYEAQ. V was pared by 5 bases and J by 2 bases, with 3 bases of the junction left unmatched. The CDR3 DNA follows: TGTGCCAGCAGCCCCCAGGGGGCCTACAATGAGCAGTTCTTC. This translates into CASSPQGAYNEQFF.

This clone was counted between two and nine times. V and J are TRBV7-2 and TRBJ1-2, with 8 nucleotides matching TRBD1. J gave up 5 bases and V 4 bases, and 15 bases lay outside the gene matches. In germline, CDR1 is SGHTA, CDR2 FQGNSA. This CDR3 contains 17 residues. The CDR3 region is CASSSKSQGASLYGYTF. For the CDR3, the DNA is TGTGCCAGCAGCTCCAAGTCGCAGGGGGCATCCTTGTATGGCTACACCTTC.

On this clone: The junction differs from germline at one of its ends, possibly a read error. The chain uses TRBV4-3 and TRBJ2-7; TRBD1 matches 9 bases. The CDR3 length is 9 residues. Germline CDR1 LGHNA, CDR2 YSLEER. CDR3 sequence: CASGDRALF. CDR3 coding DNA: TGCGCCAGCGGGGACAGGGCCCTCTTC.

This clone was found many times. V is TRBV4-3 and J is TRBJ1-2, with 7 bases fitting TRBD1. The CDR3 spans 15 residues. Trimming removed 4 bases from V and 2 bases from J; junction bases left unmatched: 7. CDR1 and CDR2 (germline): LGHNA, YSLEER. The CDR3 reads CASSPGDRENYGYTF. CDR3 DNA: TGCGCCAGCAGCCCGGGGGACAGAGAGAACTATGGCTACACCTTC.

This chain connects TRBV18 to TRBJ2-5, with 11 bases matching TRBD2. CDR1 KGHSH and CDR2 LQKENI come from the germline V gene. The CDR3 runs to 21 residues. Trimming at V came to 1 base and at J to 0 bases, leaving 16 bases not matched to a gene. CDR3 residues: CASSPLASGRNYGGYQETQYF. In DNA, the CDR3 is TGTGCCAGCTCACCACTGGCTAGCGGGAGGAATTATGGAGGGTACCAAGAGACCCAGTACTTC.

This chain uses TRBV7-2 with TRBJ2-1; 7 positions agree with TRBD2. Germline CDR1 is SGHTA and CDR2 is FQGNSA. V dropped 5 bases and J dropped 7; count of bases not matched to a gene: 20. The CDR3 sequence is 18 residues long. CDR3 protein: CASSPGSSGATWMNEQFF. The DNA of the CDR3 is TGTGCCAGCAGCCCCGGTTCCAGCGGGGCGACCTGGATGAATGAGCAGTTCTTC.

The chain employs TRBV27 and TRBJ2-2, with D possibly TRBD1 on 6 matching bases. Per the germline V gene, CDR1 is MNHEY and CDR2 is SMNVEV (reference sequence). V was cut by 3 bases and J by 6 bases, with 14 bases left in between. CDR3 length: 15 amino acids. CDR3 residues: CASSFHRAPAGELFF. CDR3 DNA: TGTGCCAGCAGTTTTCACAGGGCCCCCGCCGGGGAGCTGTTTTTT.

This sequence joins TRBV19 and TRBJ2-2; possibly TRBD1 for D (6 bases). The ends were cut back, 4 bases at V and 0 bases at J, with 15 bases in the middle. The length of the CDR3 is 17 residues. Germline lookup yields CDR1 LNHDA and CDR2 SQIVND (reference sequence). CDR3 sequence: CASSNEGHYANTGELFF. CDR3 DNA: TGTGCCAGTAGTAATGAGGGACATTACGCGAACACCGGGGAGCTGTTTTTT. The full variable domain, in which reference TRBV19 and TRBJ2-2 provide the parts outside the CDR3, is DGGITQSPKYLFRKEGQNVTLSCEQNLNHDAMYWYRQDPGQGLRLIYYSQIVNDFQKGDIAEGYSVSREKKESFPLTVTSAQKNPTAFYLCASSNEGHYANTGELFFGEGSRLTVL.

The CDR3 reads CASSQVETGVHTGELFF. In DNA, the CDR3 is TGCGCCAGCAGCCAAGTTGAGACAGGGGTGCACACCGGGGAGCTGTTTTTT. V and J are TRBV4-1 and TRBJ2-2, with TRBD1 matching 8 bases. After removal of 1 base from V and 3 bases from J, the junction contained 7 bases not matched to a gene. The CDR3 extends over 17 amino acids. The germline V gene has CDR1 MGHRA and CDR2 YSYEKL.

This chain connects TRBV6-5 to TRBJ1-3, with D hard to call. V lost 1 base to trimming and J lost 4 bases, with 14 bases between them. This CDR3 contains 16 residues. Germline CDR1 MNHEY, CDR2 SVGAGI. The DNA for the CDR3 is TGTGCCAGCAGTTACTATAGATCGAACCGCGGAAACACCATATATTTT. This codes for CASSYYRSNRGNTIYF.

The chain couples TRBV2 to TRBJ2-1; perhaps TRBD1 as D (6 bases). The CDR3 spans 16 residues. The V gene's germline CDR1 is SNHLY and CDR2 FYNNEI. Between the trimmed V and J ends, which lost 7 bases and 0 bases, there was a span of 16 bases. The CDR3 here is CASKPSRGSSYNEQFF. The CDR3 coding sequence is TGTGCCAGCAAACCCTCGAGGGGGAGCTCCTACAATGAGCAGTTCTTC.

The gene calls are TRBV27 and TRBJ1-6, with 11 bases that match TRBD1. The CDR3 is 14 amino acids. Germline V gene lookup returns CDR1 MNHEY and CDR2 SMNVEV (reference sequence). With V trimmed by 6 bases and J by 7 bases, 2 bases remained unmatched. The CDR3 nucleotides are TGTGCCAGCAGGGGGGACAGGGGGAATTCACCCCTCCACTTT. Encoded protein: CASRGDRGNSPLHF.

The chain uses TRBV5-5 and TRBJ2-7, with 8 positions matching TRBD1. Germline assignment: CDR1 SGHKS and CDR2 YYEKEE (reference sequence). The CDR3 totals 13 residues. V lost 4 bases and J lost 6; bases outside the gene matches: 6. In DNA, the CDR3 is TGTGCCAGCAGCCCCCTAACAGGGGGCGAGCAGTACTTC. This gives the protein CASSPLTGGEQYF.

The table lists this clone with a count of one. The CDR3: CASTELAVVLPLGTGELFF. CDR3 in DNA: TGTGCCAGCACCGAGCTAGCGGTAGTTCTTCCCCTCGGGACCGGGGAGCTGTTTTTT. The chain recombines TRBV7-8 with TRBJ2-2; 7 bases line up with TRBD2. Looked up from germline, CDR1 is SGHVS and CDR2 is FQNEAQ. The CDR3 runs to 19 residues. V shed 7 bases and J 5 bases; nucleotides not matched to a gene: 22.

There are a few counts of this clone. J is TRBJ2-5 and V is TRBV9; no definite D call. CDR3 length equals 13 residues. V was trimmed by 5 bases and J by 6 bases, leaving 14 bases between them. Germline loops: CDR1 SGDLS, CDR2 YYNGEE. In DNA form, the CDR3 reads TGTGCCAGCAGTGCTTCGGTGGGCAAGACCCAGTACTTC. It translates to CASSASVGKTQYF.

This chain joins TRBV5-4 and TRBJ2-7; 14 bases align to TRBD2. Per germline, CDR1 SGHNT and CDR2 YYREEE (reference sequence). This CDR3 region has 17 residues. Trimming at V came to 3 bases and at J to 0 bases, leaving 5 bases not matched to a gene. As DNA, the CDR3 is TGTGCCAGCAGCTCCGGACTAGCGGGGGGAAGCTCCTACGAGCAGTACTTC. Its translation: CASSSGLAGGSSYEQYF.

The chain recombines TRBV2 with TRBJ1-6; D is possibly TRBD1 (6 bases). The germline V gene encodes CDR1 SNHLY and CDR2 FYNNEI. The CDR3 length is 14 residues. Trimming shortened V by 6 bases and J by 7 bases, and 13 bases separated the two germline ends. DNA for the CDR3: TGTGCCAGCAGCGATACAGGGCGGAATTCACCCCTCCACTTT. This codes for CASSDTGRNSPLHF.

The sample holds a few counts of this clone. V and J are TRBV10-1 and TRBJ2-7, with 8 bases that match TRBD1. The CDR3 covers 15 residues. The V gene's germline CDR1 is WNHNN and CDR2 SYGVQD (reference sequence). V lost 4 bases and J lost 4; bases outside the gene matches: 9. DNA for the CDR3: TGCGCCAGCAGTGCTGGGAGGCAGGGGGCTTACGAGCAGTACTTC. Translation gives CASSAGRQGAYEQYF.